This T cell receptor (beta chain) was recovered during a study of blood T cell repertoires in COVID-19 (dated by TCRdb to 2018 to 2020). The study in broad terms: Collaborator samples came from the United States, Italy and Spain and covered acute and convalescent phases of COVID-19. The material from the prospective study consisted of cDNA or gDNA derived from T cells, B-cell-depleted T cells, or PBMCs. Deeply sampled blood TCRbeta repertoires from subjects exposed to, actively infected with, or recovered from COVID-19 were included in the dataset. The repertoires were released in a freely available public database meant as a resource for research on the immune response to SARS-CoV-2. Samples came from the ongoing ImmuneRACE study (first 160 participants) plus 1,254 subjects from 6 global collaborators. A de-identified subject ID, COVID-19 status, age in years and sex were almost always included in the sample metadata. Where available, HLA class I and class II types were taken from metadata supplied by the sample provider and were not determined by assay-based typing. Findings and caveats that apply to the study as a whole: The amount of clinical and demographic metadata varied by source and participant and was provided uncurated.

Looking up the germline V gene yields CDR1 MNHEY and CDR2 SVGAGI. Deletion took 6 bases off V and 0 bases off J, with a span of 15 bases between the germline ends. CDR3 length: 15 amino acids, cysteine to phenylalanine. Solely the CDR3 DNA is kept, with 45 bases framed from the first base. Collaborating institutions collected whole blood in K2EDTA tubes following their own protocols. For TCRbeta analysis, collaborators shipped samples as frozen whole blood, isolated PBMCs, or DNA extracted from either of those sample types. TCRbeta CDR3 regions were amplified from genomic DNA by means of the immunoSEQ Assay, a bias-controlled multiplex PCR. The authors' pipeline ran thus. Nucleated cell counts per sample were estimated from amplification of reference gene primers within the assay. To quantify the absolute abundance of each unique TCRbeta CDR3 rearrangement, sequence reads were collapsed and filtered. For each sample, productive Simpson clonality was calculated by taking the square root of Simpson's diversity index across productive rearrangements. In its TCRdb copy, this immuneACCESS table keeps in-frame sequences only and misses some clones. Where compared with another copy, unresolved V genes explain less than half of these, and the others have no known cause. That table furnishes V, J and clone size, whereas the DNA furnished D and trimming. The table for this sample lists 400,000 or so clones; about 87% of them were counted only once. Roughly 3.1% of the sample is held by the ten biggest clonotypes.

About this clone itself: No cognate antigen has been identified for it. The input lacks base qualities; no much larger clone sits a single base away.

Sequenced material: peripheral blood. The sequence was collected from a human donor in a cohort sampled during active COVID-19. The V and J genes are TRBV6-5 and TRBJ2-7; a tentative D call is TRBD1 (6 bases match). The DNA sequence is TGTGCCAGCAGCTACCGGGACACAAACTCCTACGAGCAGTACTTC. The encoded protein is CASSYRDTNSYEQYF.